This T cell receptor beta chain was sequenced in a study of cytomegalovirus exposure and HLA in healthy donors. It was with 60 Vbeta and 13 Jbeta primers that the PCR ran. Some clones are missing from TCRdb's copy, which holds only in-frame ones; the method was immunoSEQ multiplex PCR. The profile shows about 130,000 clones, 84% of them singletons. Looked up from germline, CDR1 is SGHRS and CDR2 is YFSETQ. The CDR3 loop spans 13 amino acids. The ends were cut back, 4 bases at V and 19 bases at J, with 21 bases in the middle. Sequencing input: PBMCs. The chain recombines TRBV5-1 with TRBJ1-6; D perhaps matches TRBD1 (6 bases). The receptor's source is a woman aged 18 to 35 in good health and CMV-seropositive. In nucleotides, the CDR3 is TGCGCCAGCAGCCTTGGTACGACAGGCTATGTTCACTTT. Residues: CASSLGTTGYVHF.